What follows are 9 T cell receptor beta chains derived from one specimen sequenced in a study of cytomegalovirus exposure and HLA in healthy donors. Method: immunoSEQ multiplex PCR; TCRdb's copy keeps in-frame clones and lacks some. This sample has about 200,000 clones, with 65% to 90% found just once. Sequencing was done on a sample of PBMCs. All receptors come from a woman between 25 and 40 years old in good health and CMV-seropositive.

Only a few counts were recorded for this clone. The chain recombines TRBV7-6 with TRBJ2-1; 12 bases are shared with TRBD2. J was trimmed by 8 bases and V by 5 bases; bases with no gene match: 13. This CDR3 spans 17 amino acids. Germline CDR1 reads SGHVS; CDR2 reads FNYEAQ. The CDR3, as DNA: TGTGCCAGCAGCCCTAAGAACGCCCTAGCGGGAGGGGATGAGCAGTTCTTC. Its translation is CASSPKNALAGGDEQFF.

V and J are TRBV10-3 and TRBJ2-7; D perhaps matches TRBD1 (6 bases). V gave up 10 bases and J gave up 2 bases, with 18 bases separating them. This CDR3 is built from 14 residues. The V gene's germline CDR1 is ENHRY and CDR2 SYGVKD. In nucleotides, the CDR3 is TGTGCCACGGAGCTTGGGGACAACGCCTACGAGCAGTACTTC. Protein: CATELGDNAYEQYF.

The chain carries TRBV6-4 and TRBJ1-2, with 10 positions matching TRBD1. V lost 2 bases, J lost 4 bases, and 7 bases stayed unmatched. CDR3 size: 16 residues. Germline lookup yields CDR1 MRHNA and CDR2 SNTAGT. The CDR3 sequence: CASSDNFWTGGYGYTF. In DNA, the CDR3 is TGTGCCAGCAGTGACAATTTTTGGACAGGGGGCTATGGCTACACCTTC.

In its sample, this clone was seen a few times. This rearrangement joins TRBV20-1 to TRBJ1-1; 7 bases agree with TRBD1. There are 11 residues in the CDR3. The V and J ends lost 6 bases and 10 bases, in that order; junction bases with no gene match: 8. The germline gives CDR1 DFQATT, CDR2 SNEGSKA (reference sequence). For the CDR3, the DNA is TGCAGTGCAGGAGGGGGCCCAGGAGCTTTCTTT. Protein product: CSAGGGPGAFF.

The J gene is TRBJ1-5, the V gene TRBV15; TRBD1 might be the D (5 bases). The CDR3 spans 17 residues. V was clipped by 7 bases and J by 4 bases, with 23 bases between them. The germline CDR1 and CDR2 sequences are LNHNV and YYDKDF (reference sequence). The CDR3: CATINSPSDSQNQPQHF. CDR3 coding DNA: TGTGCCACCATCAATAGTCCCTCCGACAGTCAGAATCAGCCCCAGCATTTT.

The V gene is TRBV5-1, the J gene TRBJ1-1; D not resolved. V lost 0 bases and J 0 bases, leaving 12 bases between the germline ends. The germline V gene encodes CDR1 SGHRS and CDR2 YFSETQ. This CDR3 contains 16 residues. The CDR3 reads CASSLVFPEVNTEAFF. Here the CDR3 DNA reads TGCGCCAGCAGCTTGGTCTTTCCTGAGGTGAACACTGAAGCTTTCTTT.

The chain recombines TRBV19 with TRBJ1-5; maybe TRBD1 (5 bases). This CDR3 spans 15 amino acids. The germline gives CDR1 LNHDA, CDR2 SQIVND (reference sequence). The V and J ends lost 4 bases and 3 bases respectively, with 13 bases between them. CDR3 nucleotide sequence: TGTGCCAGTAGTAGCAGGGATGGGAACAATCAGCCCCAGCATTTT. Protein: CASSSRDGNNQPQHF.

In its sample, this clone was seen once. This chain links TRBV25-1 with TRBJ2-4; a possible D gene is TRBD2 (5 bases). The V and J ends lost 8 bases and 6 bases respectively, with 11 bases between them. Germline V gives CDR1 MGHDK, CDR2 SYGVNS. This CDR3 has 12 residues. The DNA for the CDR3 is TGTGCCAGCGACCCCGGAGGAAACATTCAGTACTTC. It encodes CASDPGGNIQYF. Filled out from reference TRBV25-1 and TRBJ2-4, the complete variable domain reads EADIYQTPRYLVIGTGKKITLECSQTMGHDKMYWYQQDPGMELHLIHYSYGVNSTEKGDLSSESTVSRIRTEHFPLTLESARPSHTSQYLCASDPGGNIQYFGAGTRLSVL.

V is TRBV6-5 and J is TRBJ1-2; 7 bases are shared with TRBD1. This CDR3 spans 14 amino acids. Unmatched junction bases numbered 7, after V lost 5 bases and J lost 4 bases. Germline values: CDR1 MNHEY, CDR2 SVGAGI. CDR3 coding DNA: TGTGCCAGCAGTCGGGGACAGAAAATCTATGGCTACACCTTC. This gives the protein CASSRGQKIYGYTF.